A single sample gave rise to the 26 T cell receptor beta chains below, sequenced in a study of cytomegalovirus exposure and HLA in healthy donors. This PCR relied on a set of 60 Vbeta primers and 13 Jbeta primers. The protocol was immunoSEQ multiplex PCR, while the TCRdb copy is restricted to in-frame clones and leaves out a portion. This table holds some 56,000 clones, approximately 80% found once. The source material was PBMCs. These receptors were collected from a man aged 45-65 years in good health and CMV-seronegative.

J is TRBJ1-1 and V is TRBV7-8, with D possibly being TRBD1 (5 bases). V was trimmed by 0 bases and J by 11 bases, leaving 10 bases between them. CDR3 length: 12 residues. Germline loops: CDR1 SGHVS, CDR2 FQNEAQ. DNA for the CDR3: TGTGCCAGCAGCTTAGCAGGGGCTCGGGCTTTCTTT. This translates into CASSLAGARAFF.

This clone was counted a single time. The V call is TRBV7-2, the J call TRBJ1-6; unclear D gene. The CDR3 is made up of 16 amino acids. Trimming left V 0 bases short and J 7 bases short, with 13 bases between. Germline CDR1 is SGHTA and CDR2 is FQGNSA. CDR3 nucleotides: TGTGCCAGCAGCTTAGCGGGAGGCAGAGCCAATTCACCCCTCCACTTT. It specifies CASSLAGGRANSPLHF.

The gene calls are TRBV18 and TRBJ1-6; 8 bases fit TRBD1. Germline CDR1 KGHSH, CDR2 LQKENI. The CDR3 length is 17 residues. Trimming cost V 0 bases and J 10 bases; bases outside gene matches: 11. The CDR3 reads CASSPPVQGAVGSPLHF. The CDR3 coding sequence is TGTGCCAGCTCACCACCGGTGCAGGGGGCGGTCGGGTCACCCCTCCACTTT. Full variable domain (missing parts from reference TRBV18 and TRBJ1-6): NAGVMQNPRHLVRRRGQEARLRCSPMKGHSHVYWYRQLPEEGLKFMVYLQKENIIDESGMPKERFSAEFPKEGPSILRIQQVVRGDSAAYFCASSPPVQGAVGSPLHFGNGTRLTVT.

The chain couples TRBV19 to TRBJ2-5; D is ambiguous. V gave up 5 bases and J gave up 3 bases, with 19 bases separating them. The length of the CDR3 is 16 residues. In germline, CDR1 is LNHDA, CDR2 SQIVND (reference sequence). The CDR3 is CASSFPGWPAKETQYF. CDR3 bases: TGTGCCAGTAGTTTTCCCGGGTGGCCAGCCAAAGAGACCCAGTACTTC.

About this clone: One end of the junction does not line up with germline, which may come from a read error. This chain connects TRBV7-6 to TRBJ2-7; TRBD2 might be the D (5 bases). The CDR3 is made up of 12 amino acids. The germline CDR1 and CDR2 sequences are SGHVS and FNYEAQ. CDR3 sequence: CASSLAPYEQYF. CDR3 sequence (DNA): TGTGCCAGCAGCCTAGCCCCGTACGAGCAGTACTTC.

This chain joins TRBV11-2 and TRBJ2-2; 14 bases fit TRBD2. J gave up 4 bases and V 3 bases, and 7 bases lay outside the gene matches. The CDR3 length is 18 residues. Germline CDR1 and CDR2: SGHAT and FQNNGV. The CDR3, as DNA: TGTGCCAGCAGCTTGCAGACTAGCGGGGGGGGCAGCACCGGGGAGCTGTTTTTT. As protein: CASSLQTSGGGSTGELFF.

The rearrangement links TRBV20-1 to TRBJ1-2; D is possibly TRBD1 (6 bases). CDR3 size: 11 residues. Germline-derived CDR1 and CDR2 are DFQATT and SNEGSKA (reference sequence). Trimming stripped 3 bases from V and 7 bases from J, with 9 bases between. The CDR3 region is CSASYRAGYTF. In nucleotides, the CDR3 is TGCAGTGCTAGTTACAGGGCTGGCTACACCTTC.

V and J are TRBV27 and TRBJ2-5; perhaps TRBD1 as D (7 bases). The CDR3 runs to 16 residues. V lost 2 bases and J lost 4, with 17 bases in between. Germline assignment: CDR1 MNHEY and CDR2 SMNVEV (reference sequence). The CDR3 DNA reads TGTGCCAGCAGTTTAACAGGGGTTTCGCGGGGAGAGACCCAGTACTTC. Translated, it gives CASSLTGVSRGETQYF.

V gene TRBV27 combines with J gene TRBJ1-6; no firm D call. Germline assignment: CDR1 MNHEY and CDR2 SMNVEV (reference sequence). V was trimmed by 5 bases and J by 0 bases, leaving 14 bases between them. CDR3 length equals 17 residues. CDR3 in DNA: TGTGCCAGCAGTACGGGAACTAGGAGCTCCTATAATTCACCCCTCCACTTT. It codes for CASSTGTRSSYNSPLHF.

This rearrangement joins TRBV5-4 to TRBJ2-3; D may be TRBD2 (6 bases). The CDR3 has 14 amino acids. V was pared by 4 bases and J by 6 bases, with 15 bases between. The germline V gene encodes CDR1 SGHNT and CDR2 YYREEE (reference sequence). CDR3 amino acids: CASSPRLEGDTQYF. Here the CDR3 DNA reads TGTGCCAGCAGCCCCCGGTTGGAGGGGGATACGCAGTATTTT.

The J gene is TRBJ2-3, the V gene TRBV2, with D possibly being TRBD2 (5 bases). Trimming stripped 6 bases from V and 0 bases from J, with 10 bases between. Germline V CDR1 and CDR2: SNHLY, FYNNEI. This CDR3 contains 14 residues. The CDR3 DNA follows: TGTGCCAGCAGCCCCGGGATGAGCACAGATACGCAGTATTTT. The encoded protein is CASSPGMSTDTQYF.

V is TRBV7-9 and J is TRBJ2-2; 7 bases are a match to TRBD1. This CDR3 is 16 amino acids long. Germline V gene sequence: CDR1 SEHNR, CDR2 FQNEAQ (reference sequence). J lost 1 base, V lost 2 bases, and 4 bases had no gene match. The CDR3 DNA sequence: TGTGCCAGCAGCTTACGCAGGGGGATGAACACCGGGGAGCTGTTTTTT. Protein product: CASSLRRGMNTGELFF.

The rearrangement links TRBV15 to TRBJ2-7, with 8 nucleotides matching TRBD2. The junction had 4 bases not matched to a gene; V was cut back by 0 bases and J by 3 bases. Germline CDR1 and CDR2: LNHNV and YYDKDF (reference sequence). CDR3 length: 15 residues. The CDR3 region is CATSRDAGGYYEQYF. DNA of the CDR3: TGTGCCACCAGCAGAGATGCGGGGGGATACTACGAGCAGTACTTC.

This clone was found once. The genes are TRBV5-6 and TRBJ2-3, with 9 nucleotides matching TRBD2. Germline CDR1 is SGHDT and CDR2 is YYEEEE. This CDR3 is 14 amino acids long. V shed 2 bases, J shed 4 bases, and the junction held 2 bases outside the gene matches. Here the CDR3 reads CASSFRGGADTQYF. The CDR3 DNA reads TGTGCCAGCAGCTTCCGCGGGGGGGCAGATACGCAGTATTTT.

This sequence joins TRBV10-2 and TRBJ1-5, with D perhaps matching TRBD1 (6 bases). Trimming stripped 6 bases from V and 4 bases from J, with 16 bases between. The CDR3 has 15 amino acids. Germline V gene sequence: CDR1 WSHSY, CDR2 SAAADI. CDR3 residues: CASSAGQLRNQPQHF. Here the CDR3 DNA reads TGCGCCAGCAGCGCCGGACAGCTTCGAAATCAGCCCCAGCATTTT.

This chain links TRBV5-1 with TRBJ2-7; 11 nucleotides agree with TRBD1. Germline V gene data show CDR1 as SGHRS and CDR2 as YFSETQ. This CDR3 has 15 amino acids. Trimming removed 4 bases from V and 0 bases from J; junction bases left unmatched: 3. The CDR3 reads CASSNGQGASYEQYF. CDR3 in DNA: TGCGCCAGCAGCAACGGACAGGGGGCCTCCTACGAGCAGTACTTC.

The rearrangement uses TRBV4-1 and TRBJ1-4, with 11 bases aligning to TRBD1. Trimming at V came to 3 bases and at J to 8 bases, leaving 5 bases not matched to a gene. The CDR3 runs to 15 residues. The germline gives CDR1 MGHRA, CDR2 YSYEKL. For the CDR3, the DNA is TGCGCCAGCAGCCATCCGGGACAGGGGGTGGAAAAACTGTTTTTT. It codes for CASSHPGQGVEKLFF.

The chain links TRBV7-9 to TRBJ1-4, with 12 bases matching TRBD1. V dropped 5 bases and J dropped 8; count of bases not matched to a gene: 6. Per the germline V gene, CDR1 is SEHNR and CDR2 is FQNEAQ (reference sequence). The CDR3 is 15 amino acids. The CDR3 nucleotides read TGTGCCAGCAGCCGTCCGGGACAGGGGGCAGAAAAACTGTTTTTT. It encodes CASSRPGQGAEKLFF.

This sequence joins TRBV10-3 and TRBJ1-6; D gene uncertain. The CDR3 contains 17 residues. V lost 0 bases and J 0 bases, leaving 9 bases between the germline ends. The germline gives CDR1 ENHRY, CDR2 SYGVKD. As DNA, the CDR3 is TGTGCCATCAGTGAGTCGCCGGGAAGCTCCTATAATTCACCCCTCCACTTT. Translated: CAISESPGSSYNSPLHF.

This chain connects TRBV6-5 to TRBJ2-7; 9 nucleotides line up with TRBD1. V dropped 6 bases and J dropped 4; count of bases not matched to a gene: 4. The CDR3 extends over 13 amino acids. From germline, CDR1 is MNHEY and CDR2 SVGAGI. The CDR3 coding sequence is TGTGCCAGCAGACCGGGACAGGGTTACGAGCAGTACTTC. It encodes CASRPGQGYEQYF.

V is TRBV18 and J is TRBJ2-1; 10 bases map to TRBD2. The V gene's germline CDR1 is KGHSH and CDR2 LQKENI. V lost 6 bases and J lost 4; bases outside the gene matches: 12. CDR3 length: 17 amino acids. The CDR3 loop is CASSSGLAIVGYNEQFF. CDR3 DNA sequence: TGTGCCAGCTCTTCGGGACTAGCGATAGTAGGGTACAATGAGCAGTTCTTC.

This clone was seen a few times. The chain combines TRBV18 with TRBJ1-1; D is perhaps TRBD1 (6 bases). Between the trimmed V and J ends, which lost 1 base and 3 bases, there was a span of 9 bases. The germline V gene has CDR1 KGHSH and CDR2 LQKENI. The CDR3 is made up of 14 amino acids. The CDR3 spells CASSPQGVDTEAFF. CDR3 sequence (DNA): TGTGCCAGCTCACCACAGGGGGTGGACACTGAAGCTTTCTTT.

The chain employs TRBV7-9 and TRBJ2-7; 10 bases align to TRBD2. The CDR3 loop spans 19 amino acids. J gave up 0 bases and V 0 bases, and 11 bases lay outside the gene matches. CDR1 and CDR2 (germline): SEHNR, FQNEAQ (reference sequence). CDR3 bases: TGTGCCAGCAGCTTAGCATCTAGCGGGGGACTAATTAGCTCCTACGAGCAGTACTTC. It codes for CASSLASSGGLISSYEQYF. Full variable domain (missing parts from reference TRBV7-9 and TRBJ2-7): DTGVSQNPRHKITKRGQNVTFRCDPISEHNRLYWYRQTLGQGPEFLTYFQNEAQLEKSRLLSDRFSAERPKGSFSTLEIQRTEQGDSAMYLCASSLASSGGLISSYEQYFGPGTRLTVT.

The J gene is TRBJ1-4, the V gene TRBV4-1; TRBD1 aligns across 8 bases. CDR1 and CDR2 from the germline V gene are MGHRA and YSYEKL. CDR3 length: 15 residues. V shed 1 base and J 8 bases; nucleotides not matched to a gene: 6. Here the CDR3 reads CASSQGGQGREKLFF. In nucleotides, the CDR3 is TGCGCCAGCAGCCAAGGCGGACAGGGTAGGGAAAAACTGTTTTTT.

This clone was recorded only once. This sequence joins TRBV29-1 and TRBJ1-5; TRBD1 might be the D (5 bases). This CDR3 region has 13 residues. CDR1 and CDR2 from the germline V gene are SQVTM and ANQGSEA. V dropped 6 bases and J dropped 3 bases, with 12 bases sitting between them. The CDR3 nucleotides are TGCAGCGTAGCAGGGCAGCCCAATCAGCCCCAGCATTTT. This translates into CSVAGQPNQPQHF.

This chain joins TRBV18 and TRBJ2-2; TRBD2 matches 13 bases. The CDR3 runs 18 residues. CDR1 is KGHSH and CDR2 is LQKENI in the germline V gene. V was clipped by 3 bases and J by 2 bases; unmatched bases: 6. The CDR3 DNA reads TGTGCCAGCTCACCGTTGACTAGCGGGGGGACAAACACCGGGGAGCTGTTTTTT. Protein sequence: CASSPLTSGGTNTGELFF.